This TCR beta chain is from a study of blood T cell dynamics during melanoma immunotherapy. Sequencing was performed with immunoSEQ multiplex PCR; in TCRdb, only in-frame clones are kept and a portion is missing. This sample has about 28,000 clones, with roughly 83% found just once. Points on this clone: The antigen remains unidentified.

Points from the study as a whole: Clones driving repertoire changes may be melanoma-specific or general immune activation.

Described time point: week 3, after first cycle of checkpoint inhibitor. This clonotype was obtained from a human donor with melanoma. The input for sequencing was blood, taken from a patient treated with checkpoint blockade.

The CDR3 sequence is CASRGGLAATYEQYF. The CDR3 nucleotides are TGTGCCAGCAGAGGGGGGCTAGCGGCTACCTACGAGCAGTACTTC. The chain uses TRBV6-1 and TRBJ2-7; D is possibly TRBD2 (7 bases). Germline V lookup: CDR1 MNHNS, CDR2 SASEGT. V was clipped by 6 bases and J by 2 bases, with 17 bases between them. The CDR3 extends over 15 amino acids.